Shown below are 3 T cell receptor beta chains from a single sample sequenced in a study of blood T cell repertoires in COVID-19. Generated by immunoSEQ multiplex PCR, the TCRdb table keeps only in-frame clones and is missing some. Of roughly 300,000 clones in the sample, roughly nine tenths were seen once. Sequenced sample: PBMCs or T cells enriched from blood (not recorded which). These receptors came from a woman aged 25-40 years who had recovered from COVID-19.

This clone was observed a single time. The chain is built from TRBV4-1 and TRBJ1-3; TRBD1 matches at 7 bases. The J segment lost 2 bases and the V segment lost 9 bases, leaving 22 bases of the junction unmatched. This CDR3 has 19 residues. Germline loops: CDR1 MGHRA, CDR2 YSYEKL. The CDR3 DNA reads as TGCGCCAGTCACCCTGGCGTCGACAGGGCGGTTGTTCCTGGAAACACCATATATTTT. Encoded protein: CASHPGVDRAVVPGNTIYF.

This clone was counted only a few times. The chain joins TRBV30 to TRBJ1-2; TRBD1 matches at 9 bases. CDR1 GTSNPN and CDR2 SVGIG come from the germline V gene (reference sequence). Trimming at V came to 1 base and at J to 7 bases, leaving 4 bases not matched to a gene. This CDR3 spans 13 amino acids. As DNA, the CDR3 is TGTGCCTGGAGTGACAGGGGGCTTTCTGGCTACACCTTC. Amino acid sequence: CAWSDRGLSGYTF.

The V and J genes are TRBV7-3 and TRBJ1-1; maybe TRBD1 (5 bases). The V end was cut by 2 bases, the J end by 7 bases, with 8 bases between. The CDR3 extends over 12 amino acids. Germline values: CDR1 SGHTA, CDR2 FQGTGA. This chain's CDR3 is CASSLQGGEAFF. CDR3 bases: TGTGCCAGCAGCTTACAGGGCGGTGAAGCTTTCTTT.